A few counts support the clone carrying this T cell receptor beta chain. Its antigen is still unknown. These data belong to a study of response to subunit inactivated influenza vaccine. The study's findings and limits: That few new T cells are recruited by each seasonal influenza vaccination was the authors' suggestion.

TCRdb re-called the RT-PCR reads through MiXCR, storing one row per CDR3 protein. The table has about 700,000 distinct CDR3 sequences, more than 11% seen once. The CDR3 is made up of 14 amino acids. V dropped 8 bases and J dropped 4 bases, with 18 bases sitting between them. CDR1 and CDR2 from the germline V gene are MNHNS and SASEGT. The sequenced sample was PBMCs from blood, obtained around 15 days before vaccination. This TCR was recovered from a man aged 50 or older who received an inactivated influenza vaccine. The chain recombines TRBV6-1 with TRBJ2-7; D is perhaps TRBD2 (5 bases). The CDR3 nucleotides read TGTGCCAGCGGGCCCGGGGATTATAAATACGAGCAGTACTTC. Translation: CASGPGDYKYEQYF.